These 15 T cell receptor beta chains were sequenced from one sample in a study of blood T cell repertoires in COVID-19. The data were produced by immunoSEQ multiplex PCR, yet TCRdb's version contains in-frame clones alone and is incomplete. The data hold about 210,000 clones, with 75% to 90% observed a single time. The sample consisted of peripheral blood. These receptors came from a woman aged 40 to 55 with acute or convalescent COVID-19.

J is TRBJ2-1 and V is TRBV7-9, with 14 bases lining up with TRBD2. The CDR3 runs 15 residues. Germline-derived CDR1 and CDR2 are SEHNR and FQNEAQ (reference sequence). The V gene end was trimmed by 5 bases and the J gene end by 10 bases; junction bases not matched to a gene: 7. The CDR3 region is CASSHQTSGGAEQFF. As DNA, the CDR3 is TGTGCCAGCAGCCACCAGACTAGCGGGGGGGCGGAGCAGTTCTTC.

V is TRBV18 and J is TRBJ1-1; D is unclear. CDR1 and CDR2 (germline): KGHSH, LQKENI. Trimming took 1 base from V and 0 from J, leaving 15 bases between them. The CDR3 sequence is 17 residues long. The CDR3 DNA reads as TGTGCCAGCTCACCACTTAGGCAGGATGGCATGAACACTGAAGCTTTCTTT. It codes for CASSPLRQDGMNTEAFF.

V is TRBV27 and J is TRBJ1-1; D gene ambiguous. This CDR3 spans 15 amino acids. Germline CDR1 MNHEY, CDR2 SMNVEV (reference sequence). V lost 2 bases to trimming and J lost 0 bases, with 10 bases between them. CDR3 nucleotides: TGTGCCAGCAGTTTAGCGGGAGGAATGAACACTGAAGCTTTCTTT. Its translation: CASSLAGGMNTEAFF.

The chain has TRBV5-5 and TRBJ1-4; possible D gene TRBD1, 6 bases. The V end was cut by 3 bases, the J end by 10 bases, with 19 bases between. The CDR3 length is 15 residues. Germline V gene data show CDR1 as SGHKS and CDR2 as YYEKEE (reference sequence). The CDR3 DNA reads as TGTGCCAGCAGCTGGGAGGGGGGTACCCCGGCAAAACTGTTTTTT. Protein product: CASSWEGGTPAKLFF.

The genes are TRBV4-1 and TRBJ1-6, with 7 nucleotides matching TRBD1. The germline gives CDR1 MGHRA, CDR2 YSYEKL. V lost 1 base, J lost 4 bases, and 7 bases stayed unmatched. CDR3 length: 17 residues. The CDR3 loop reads CASSQAGQVFYNSPLHF. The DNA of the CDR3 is TGCGCCAGCAGCCAAGCCGGACAGGTTTTTTATAATTCACCCCTCCACTTT.

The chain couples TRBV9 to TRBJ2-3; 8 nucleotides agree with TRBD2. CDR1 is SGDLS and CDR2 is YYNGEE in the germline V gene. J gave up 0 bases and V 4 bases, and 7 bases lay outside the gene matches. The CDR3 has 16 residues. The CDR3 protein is CASSLRGGSSTDTQYF. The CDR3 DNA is TGTGCCAGCAGCCTCCGGGGGGGCTCAAGCACAGATACGCAGTATTTT.

The CDR3 bases are TGTGCCACCAGTGATCCTTCCAAGGGAGAGAACACTGAAGCTTTCTTT. Protein: CATSDPSKGENTEAFF. The rearrangement joins TRBV24-1 to TRBJ1-1; D call uncertain. V lost 3 bases and J lost 1, with 14 bases in between. Looked up from germline, CDR1 is KGHDR and CDR2 is SFDVKD. This CDR3 has 16 amino acids.

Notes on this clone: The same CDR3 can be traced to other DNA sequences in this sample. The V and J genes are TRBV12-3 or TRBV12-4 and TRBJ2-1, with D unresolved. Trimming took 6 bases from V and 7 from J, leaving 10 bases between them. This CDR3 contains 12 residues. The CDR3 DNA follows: TGTGCCAGCAGCCTCGGTCGGAATGAGCAGTTCTTC. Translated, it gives CASSLGRNEQFF.

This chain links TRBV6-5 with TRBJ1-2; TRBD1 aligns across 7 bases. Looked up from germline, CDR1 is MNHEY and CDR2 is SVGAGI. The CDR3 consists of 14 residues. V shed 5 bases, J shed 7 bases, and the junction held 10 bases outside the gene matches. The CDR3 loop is CASSTRGQLIGYTF. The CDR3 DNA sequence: TGTGCCAGCAGTACTAGGGGACAGCTGATTGGCTACACCTTC.

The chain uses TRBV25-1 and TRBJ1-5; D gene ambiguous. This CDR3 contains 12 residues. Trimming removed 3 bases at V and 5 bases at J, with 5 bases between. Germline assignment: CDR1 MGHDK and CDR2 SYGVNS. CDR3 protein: CASSEGDQPQHF. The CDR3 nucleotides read TGTGCCAGCAGTGAGGGAGATCAGCCCCAGCATTTT.

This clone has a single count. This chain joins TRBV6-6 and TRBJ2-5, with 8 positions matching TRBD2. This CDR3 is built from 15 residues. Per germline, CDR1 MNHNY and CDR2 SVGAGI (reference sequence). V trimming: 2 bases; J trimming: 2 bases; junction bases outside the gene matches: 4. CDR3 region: CASSYPGGGQETQYF. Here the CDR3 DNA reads TGTGCCAGCAGTTACCCCGGGGGGGGTCAAGAGACCCAGTACTTC.

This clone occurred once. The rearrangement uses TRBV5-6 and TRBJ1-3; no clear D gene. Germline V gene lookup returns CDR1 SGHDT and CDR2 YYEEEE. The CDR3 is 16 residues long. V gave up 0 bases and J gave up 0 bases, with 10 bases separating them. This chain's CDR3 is CASSLGWRNSGNTIYF. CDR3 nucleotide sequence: TGTGCCAGCAGCTTGGGGTGGCGGAACTCTGGAAACACCATATATTTT. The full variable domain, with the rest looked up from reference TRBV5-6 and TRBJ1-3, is DAGVTQSPTHLIKTRGQQVTLRCSPKSGHDTVSWYQQALGQGPQFIFQYYEEEERQRGNFPDRFSGHQFPNYSSELNVNALLLGDSALYLCASSLGWRNSGNTIYFGEGSWLTVV.

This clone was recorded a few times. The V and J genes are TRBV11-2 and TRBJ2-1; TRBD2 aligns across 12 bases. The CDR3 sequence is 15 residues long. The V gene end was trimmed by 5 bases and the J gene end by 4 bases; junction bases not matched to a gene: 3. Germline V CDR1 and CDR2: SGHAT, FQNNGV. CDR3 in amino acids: CASSQTSGGYNEQFF. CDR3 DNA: TGTGCCAGCAGCCAGACTAGCGGGGGTTACAATGAGCAGTTCTTC. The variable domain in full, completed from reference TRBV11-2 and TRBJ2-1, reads EAGVAQSPRYKIIEKRQSVAFWCNPISGHATLYWYQQILGQGPKLLIQFQNNGVVDDSQLPKDRFSAERLKGVDSTLKIQPAKLEDSAVYLCASSQTSGGYNEQFFGPGTRLTVL.

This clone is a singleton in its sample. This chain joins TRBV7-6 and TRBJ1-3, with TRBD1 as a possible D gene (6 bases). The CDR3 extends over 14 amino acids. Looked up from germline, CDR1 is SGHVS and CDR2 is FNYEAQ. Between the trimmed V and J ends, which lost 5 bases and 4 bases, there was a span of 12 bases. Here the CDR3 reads CASSRTGNGNTIYF. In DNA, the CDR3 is TGTGCCAGCAGCCGTACAGGGAACGGAAACACCATATATTTT.

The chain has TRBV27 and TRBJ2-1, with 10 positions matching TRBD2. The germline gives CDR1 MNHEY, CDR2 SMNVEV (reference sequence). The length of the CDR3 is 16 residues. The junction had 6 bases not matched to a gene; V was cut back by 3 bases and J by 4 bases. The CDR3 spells CASSLASGGAYNEQFF. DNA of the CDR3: TGTGCCAGCAGTTTGGCGAGCGGGGGGGCTTACAATGAGCAGTTCTTC.